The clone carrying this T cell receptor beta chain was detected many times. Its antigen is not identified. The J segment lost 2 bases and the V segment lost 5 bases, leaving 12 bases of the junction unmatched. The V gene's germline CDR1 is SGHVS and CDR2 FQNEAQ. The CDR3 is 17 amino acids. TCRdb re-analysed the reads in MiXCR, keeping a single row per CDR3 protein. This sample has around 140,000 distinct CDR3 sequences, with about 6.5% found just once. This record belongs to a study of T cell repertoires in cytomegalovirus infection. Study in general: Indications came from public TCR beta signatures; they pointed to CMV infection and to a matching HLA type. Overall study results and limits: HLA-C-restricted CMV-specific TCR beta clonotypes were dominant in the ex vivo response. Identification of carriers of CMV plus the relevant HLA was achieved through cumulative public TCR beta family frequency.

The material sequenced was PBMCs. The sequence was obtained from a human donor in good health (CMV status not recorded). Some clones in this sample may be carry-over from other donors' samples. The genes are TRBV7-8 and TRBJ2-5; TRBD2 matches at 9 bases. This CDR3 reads CASSRTGRAGGQETQYF. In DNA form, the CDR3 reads TGTGCCAGCAGCCGGACGGGGCGGGCGGGGGGGCAAGAGACCCAGTACTTC.